This TCR beta chain was captured by sequencing in a study of brain metastases from non-small cell lung cancer. Study findings and constraints: Brain metastases shared most TCR repertoire with primaries, with sparse T cells. In over 55% of brain metastases, T-cell clones were expanded compared with matched primary tumors. Fewer infiltrating T cells were found in brain metastases than primaries.

Some clones are missing from TCRdb's copy, which holds only in-frame ones; the method was immunoSEQ multiplex PCR. Of about 1,600 clones detected, roughly 84% appear once; the ten largest clones hold approximately 16%. This CDR3 is built from 14 residues. Germline values: CDR1 LNHNV, CDR2 YYDKDF (reference sequence). V lost 5 bases, J lost 3 bases, and 11 bases lay in between. On this clone: The target antigen is unknown.

This TCR came from a donor at least 40 years old with non-small cell lung cancer. The sample consisted of primary lung tumor tissue. The chain links TRBV15 to TRBJ1-5, with D hard to call. The CDR3, as DNA: TGTGCCACCAGCGACGATGGTCCCAATCAGCCCCAGCATTTT. This translates into CATSDDGPNQPQHF.